These 22 T cell receptor beta chains were sequenced from one sample in a study of cytomegalovirus exposure and HLA in healthy donors. In the PCR, 60 Vbeta and 13 Jbeta primers were used. Sequenced by immunoSEQ multiplex PCR; TCRdb stores in-frame clones only, minus some. The profile shows 60,000 to 90,000 clones, less than 75% of them singletons. The sequenced sample was PBMCs. The receptor set was obtained from a middle-aged man in good health and CMV-seropositive.

This clone was observed a few times. The chain uses TRBV6-5 and TRBJ1-2, with D maybe TRBD1 (5 bases). V was cut by 7 bases and J by 4 bases, with 13 bases left in between. The length of the CDR3 is 13 residues. Per germline, CDR1 MNHEY and CDR2 SVGAGI. DNA of the CDR3: TGTGCCAGCACCCTCGGGGGGGGCTATGGCTACACCTTC. It codes for CASTLGGGYGYTF.

The chain combines TRBV6-5 with TRBJ1-1, with D unresolved. Germline loops: CDR1 MNHEY, CDR2 SVGAGI. The ends were cut back, 0 bases at V and 1 base at J, with 9 bases in the middle. The CDR3 consists of 15 residues. CDR3 sequence: CASSYSYSGNTEAFF. The CDR3 DNA follows: TGTGCCAGCAGTTACTCGTACTCGGGGAACACTGAAGCTTTCTTT.

The rearrangement uses TRBV10-2 and TRBJ1-1, with D perhaps TRBD1 (6 bases). CDR1 is WSHSY, CDR2 SAAADI, per germline. V was trimmed by 4 bases and J by 1 base, leaving 7 bases between them. There are 13 residues in the CDR3. As DNA, the CDR3 is TGCGCCAGCAGTGTGACAGGGAACACTGAAGCTTTCTTT. This translates into CASSVTGNTEAFF.

This clone has only a few counts. The rearrangement joins TRBV6-5 to TRBJ2-3; 7 bases line up with TRBD2. The CDR3 covers 16 residues. The V segment lost 4 bases and the J segment 2 bases; nucleotides outside the gene matches: 9. CDR1 and CDR2 (germline): MNHEY, SVGAGI. The CDR3 nucleotides read TGTGCCAGCAGTTCCTCCTGGGGGGGTTACACAGATACGCAGTATTTT. Protein product: CASSSSWGGYTDTQYF.

The J gene is TRBJ2-6, the V gene TRBV15; no definite D call. V was cut by 0 bases and J by 1 base, with 7 bases left in between. The CDR3 has 16 residues. Per germline, CDR1 LNHNV and CDR2 YYDKDF (reference sequence). CDR3 amino acids: CATSRDSGSGANVLTF. For the CDR3, the DNA is TGTGCCACCAGCAGAGATTCCGGGTCTGGGGCCAACGTCCTGACTTTC.

This chain joins TRBV28 and TRBJ1-2, with TRBD1 as a possible D gene (5 bases). Between the trimmed V and J ends, which lost 4 bases and 7 bases, there was a span of 10 bases. This CDR3 is 12 amino acids long. The germline CDR1 and CDR2 sequences are MDHEN and SYDVKM. This chain's CDR3 is CASSYLGGGYTF. CDR3 coding DNA: TGTGCCAGCAGTTACCTGGGGGGTGGCTACACCTTC.

The CDR3: CASSRSEGVDQPQHF. In DNA form, the CDR3 reads TGCGCCAGCAGCCGATCGGAAGGGGTCGATCAGCCCCAGCATTTT. The V and J genes are TRBV4-3 and TRBJ1-5, with D maybe TRBD1 (5 bases). The V gene's germline CDR1 is LGHNA and CDR2 YSLEER. V dropped 4 bases and J dropped 5 bases, with 15 bases sitting between them. The length of the CDR3 is 15 residues.

This clone was seen only a few times. The gene calls are TRBV30 and TRBJ1-6, with D hard to call. This CDR3 spans 16 amino acids. V was clipped by 3 bases and J by 7 bases, with 19 bases between them. Germline CDR1 is GTSNPN and CDR2 is SVGIG (reference sequence). The CDR3 spells CAWSPSQVLANSPLHF. In DNA, the CDR3 is TGTGCCTGGAGCCCATCGCAGGTGCTAGCAAATTCACCCCTCCACTTT.

The CDR3 DNA reads as TGTGCCAGCAGTGAACTTGGCGGAAACACCATATATTTT. It yields the protein CASSELGGNTIYF. This chain joins TRBV6-1 and TRBJ1-3; D is unclear. Germline-derived CDR1 and CDR2 are MNHNS and SASEGT. This CDR3 has 13 residues. Trimming took off 2 bases at V and 4 bases at J, with 6 bases between the two ends.

This chain joins TRBV25-1 and TRBJ2-2; no clear D gene. The V gene's germline CDR1 is MGHDK and CDR2 SYGVNS. The V end was cut by 5 bases, the J end by 3 bases, with 13 bases between. CDR3 length: 15 residues. The CDR3 loop is CASSLHMQDTGELFF. The DNA of the CDR3 is TGTGCCAGCAGTTTACATATGCAGGACACCGGGGAGCTGTTTTTT.

V is TRBV19 and J is TRBJ2-7, with 9 bases that match TRBD1. The J segment lost 4 bases and the V segment lost 5 bases, leaving 9 bases of the junction unmatched. Germline CDR1 and CDR2: LNHDA and SQIVND (reference sequence). The CDR3 contains 15 residues. The CDR3 reads CASSPSTGGMYEQYF. The CDR3 coding sequence is TGTGCCAGTAGTCCCTCGACAGGGGGTATGTACGAGCAGTACTTC.

This chain links TRBV29-1 with TRBJ2-3; a weak D match, TRBD1 (6 bases). Germline V gene lookup returns CDR1 SQVTM and CDR2 ANQGSEA. There are 12 residues in the CDR3. Trimming stripped 6 bases from V and 5 bases from J, with 12 bases between. The CDR3 DNA is TGCAGCGTGGTAACAGGGAAAGATACGCAGTATTTT. Residues: CSVVTGKDTQYF.

V and J are TRBV18 and TRBJ2-2, with 9 bases identical to TRBD1. The germline V gene encodes CDR1 KGHSH and CDR2 LQKENI. The trim removed 6 bases at V and 2 bases at J, leaving 4 bases unmatched. The CDR3 runs 15 residues. This CDR3 reads CASSPGQGNTGELFF. For the CDR3, the DNA is TGTGCCAGCTCGCCGGGACAGGGCAACACCGGGGAGCTGTTTTTT.

In this sample, this clone turned up many times. The chain couples TRBV4-1 to TRBJ1-4; D is unclear. The CDR3 length is 13 residues. Germline V gene sequence: CDR1 MGHRA, CDR2 YSYEKL. V was trimmed by 5 bases and J by 5 bases, leaving 9 bases between them. For the CDR3, the DNA is TGCGCCAGCAGCTCTGGGCTAAATGAAAAACTGTTTTTT. As protein: CASSSGLNEKLFF.

The V call is TRBV7-8, the J call TRBJ1-6; no firm D call. The CDR3 contains 14 residues. V was trimmed by 1 base and J by 4 bases, leaving 5 bases between them. CDR1 and CDR2 from the germline V gene are SGHVS and FQNEAQ. In DNA form, the CDR3 reads TGTGCCAGCAGCTTAGTCAGATATAATTCACCCCTCCACTTT. Amino acids: CASSLVRYNSPLHF.

The genes are TRBV12-2 and TRBJ2-3; the DNA was not compared with TRBD2, the D call given in the table. TRBV12-2 constitutes a pseudogene. The CDR3 is 17 residues long. For the CDR3, the DNA is TGTGCAAGTCGCTTAGTCCGGACTCTACTAAGCACAGATACGCAGTATTTT. Translating gives CASRLVRTLLSTDTQYF.

This rearrangement joins TRBV28 to TRBJ1-5; 7 bases fit TRBD1. Trimming cost V 3 bases and J 2 bases; bases outside gene matches: 13. Germline CDR1 is MDHEN and CDR2 is SYDVKM. This CDR3 region has 18 residues. The CDR3, as DNA: TGTGCCAGCAGTTTGGTAAAGGGGGCCCTAGAAGGCAATCAGCCCCAGCATTTT. Residues: CASSLVKGALEGNQPQHF.

This clone was seen a few times. This chain joins TRBV2 and TRBJ1-5; 9 nucleotides align to TRBD1. Germline assignment: CDR1 SNHLY and CDR2 FYNNEI. Unmatched junction bases numbered 4, after V lost 0 bases and J lost 4 bases. The CDR3 consists of 16 residues. The chain's CDR3 is CASSEALGTGNQPQHF. The CDR3, as DNA: TGTGCCAGCAGTGAAGCACTCGGGACAGGGAATCAGCCCCAGCATTTT.

The chain combines TRBV4-1 with TRBJ2-2, with 12 bases aligning to TRBD2. The J segment lost 7 bases and the V segment lost 4 bases, leaving 7 bases of the junction unmatched. This CDR3 spans 16 amino acids. Germline V gene sequence: CDR1 MGHRA, CDR2 YSYEKL. The CDR3 spells CASSRLAGELDGELFF. The CDR3 nucleotides read TGCGCCAGCAGCCGACTAGCGGGAGAGCTAGACGGGGAGCTGTTTTTT.

V gene TRBV30 combines with J gene TRBJ1-1, with 7 nucleotides matching TRBD1. Germline assignment: CDR1 GTSNPN and CDR2 SVGIG (reference sequence). Trimming took 0 bases from V and 11 from J; bases not matched to a gene: 6. The CDR3 has 12 residues. CDR3 region: CAWSVLDRSAFF. The CDR3 DNA reads as TGTGCCTGGAGTGTACTGGACAGGTCGGCTTTCTTT.

This chain links TRBV6-1 with TRBJ1-1; D remains ambiguous. Germline loops: CDR1 MNHNS, CDR2 SASEGT. Trimming left V 10 bases short and J 4 bases short, with 16 bases between. The CDR3 has 13 residues. The CDR3 spells CATEDRRGTEAFF. Here the CDR3 DNA reads TGTGCCACCGAGGACCGGCGGGGCACTGAAGCTTTCTTT.

This clone was counted a few times. V usage is TRBV9 and J usage is TRBJ2-1, with D possibly TRBD2 on 5 matching bases. CDR1 and CDR2 (germline): SGDLS, YYNGEE. V lost 4 bases and J 8 bases, leaving 22 bases between the germline ends. The CDR3 is made up of 16 amino acids. The CDR3 DNA follows: TGTGCCAGCAGCCCAAGCGTGGGAGTCGCTCGTTATGAGCAGTTCTTC. This translates into CASSPSVGVARYEQFF.